Each of the 15 T cell receptor beta chains below was sequenced from the same sample in a study of blood T cell repertoires in COVID-19 (dated by TCRdb to 2020 to 2022). The protocol used for the library was the immunoSEQ multiplex PCR assay. TCRdb obtained this table from immuneACCESS and retained in-frame rearrangements with V and J assigned. These tables miss some clones; where compared with another copy, unresolved V genes account for less than half of the shortfall, and the remainder is unexplained. The sample table lists about 210,000 clones, more than 75% of them with a count of one. The top ten constitute 9.5% to 15% of the sample. Sequenced sample: peripheral blood. All receptors derive from a woman between 35 and 50 years old with acute or convalescent COVID-19.

The table lists this clone with a count of one. The rearrangement uses TRBV19 and TRBJ1-2, with D unresolved. The CDR3 has 12 amino acids. Trimming pared 5 bases from V and 5 bases from J, leaving 9 bases between. CDR1 and CDR2 (germline): LNHDA, SQIVND (reference sequence). The CDR3 DNA is TGTGCCAGTAGTTCCGGACTTTATGGCTACACCTTC. Translation: CASSSGLYGYTF.

This clone has just a few counts. This chain connects TRBV19 to TRBJ2-5, with 10 positions matching TRBD2. This CDR3 contains 16 residues. Trimming took 5 bases from V and 4 from J; bases not matched to a gene: 10. Looked up from germline, CDR1 is LNHDA and CDR2 is SQIVND (reference sequence). The CDR3 DNA reads as TGTGCCAGTAGTCCAGGAGCGGGAGGGCCGAGAGAGACCCAGTACTTC. Translating gives CASSPGAGGPRETQYF. Full variable domain (missing parts from reference TRBV19 and TRBJ2-5): DGGITQSPKYLFRKEGQNVTLSCEQNLNHDAMYWYRQDPGQGLRLIYYSQIVNDFQKGDIAEGYSVSREKKESFPLTVTSAQKNPTAFYLCASSPGAGGPRETQYFGPGTRLLVL.

Worth noting for this clone: The CDR3 does not end in the conserved phenylalanine or tryptophan, so this is likely a read error. The DNA is left out, because the CDR3 cannot be placed on it with certainty; the CDR3 is given as TCRdb lists it. The J gene is TRBJ2-7, the V gene TRBV2; whether TRBD2, the table's D call, matches the DNA was not checked. Germline CDR1 and CDR2: SNHLY and FYNNEI. Including both end residues, the CDR3 is 12 amino acids long. CDR3 loop: CASSQRFLYELY.

V usage is TRBV18 and J usage is TRBJ1-4; D is undetermined. CDR1 is KGHSH, CDR2 LQKENI, per germline. The CDR3 runs to 14 residues. Between the trimmed V and J ends, which lost 5 bases and 3 bases, there was a span of 10 bases. The CDR3 protein is CASSRGPPNEKLFF. The CDR3 region has the DNA TGTGCCAGCTCAAGAGGGCCTCCTAATGAAAAACTGTTTTTT.

The chain is built from TRBV6-4 and TRBJ1-1, with D tentatively TRBD1 (6 bases). Germline CDR1 MRHNA, CDR2 SNTAGT. The V end was cut by 1 base, the J end by 8 bases, with 8 bases between. This CDR3 comprises 12 residues. This chain's CDR3 is CASSDFRGEAFF. CDR3 coding DNA: TGTGCCAGCAGTGACTTCAGGGGCGAAGCTTTCTTT.

The CDR3 DNA sequence: TGTGCCAGCAGCGTCGAACGGGTTTACGAGCAGTACTTC. As protein: CASSVERVYEQYF. The V call is TRBV11-2, the J call TRBJ2-7; D ambiguous. The CDR3 totals 13 residues. V shed 5 bases and J shed 4 bases, with 12 bases lying between them. The germline V gene encodes CDR1 SGHAT and CDR2 FQNNGV. The full variable domain, in which reference TRBV11-2 and TRBJ2-7 provide the parts outside the CDR3, is EAGVAQSPRYKIIEKRQSVAFWCNPISGHATLYWYQQILGQGPKLLIQFQNNGVVDDSQLPKDRFSAERLKGVDSTLKIQPAKLEDSAVYLCASSVERVYEQYFGPGTRLTVT.

This clone was picked up one time. The rearrangement links TRBV27 to TRBJ2-6, with D uncertain. The CDR3 spans 15 residues. V was trimmed by 2 bases and J by 4 bases, leaving 9 bases between them. Germline CDR1 reads MNHEY; CDR2 reads SMNVEV (reference sequence). The CDR3 spells CASSLMTNGANVLTF. CDR3 coding DNA: TGTGCCAGCAGTTTAATGACAAACGGGGCCAACGTCCTGACTTTC.

This clone was seen just once. The CDR3 nucleotides read TGTGCCAGCAGCTTAAGAGGGGGTGTGACTAGCGGACTCTCCTACGAGCAGTACTTC. The encoded protein is CASSLRGGVTSGLSYEQYF. The rearrangement uses TRBV11-2 and TRBJ2-7, with 9 bases matching TRBD2. The CDR3 length is 19 residues. With 2 bases clipped from V and 0 bases from J, the junction kept 14 bases outside the gene matches. The germline gives CDR1 SGHAT, CDR2 FQNNGV.

The J gene is TRBJ2-5, the V gene TRBV24-1; TRBD2 matches 11 bases. The CDR3 is made up of 16 amino acids. Germline-derived CDR1 and CDR2 are KGHDR and SFDVKD. V dropped 3 bases and J dropped 5; count of bases not matched to a gene: 7. The chain's CDR3 is CATSDGSGGAWETQYF. The CDR3, as DNA: TGTGCCACCAGTGATGGTAGCGGGGGGGCCTGGGAGACCCAGTACTTC.

The chain links TRBV6-6 to TRBJ2-7; possibly TRBD1 for D (6 bases). The germline CDR1 and CDR2 sequences are MNHNY and SVGAGI (reference sequence). The CDR3 has 16 amino acids. Trimming stripped 2 bases from V and 5 bases from J, with 19 bases between. In DNA form, the CDR3 reads TGTGCCAGCAGTTACGCCTACAGGGTCGAGGACCACGAGCAGTACTTC. This sequence encodes CASSYAYRVEDHEQYF.

The rearrangement uses TRBV12-5 and TRBJ1-5; D unresolved. Germline assignment: CDR1 LGHNT and CDR2 FRNRAP. The CDR3 covers 11 residues. V lost 5 bases to trimming and J lost 3 bases, with 2 bases between them. CDR3: CASGLNQPQHF. CDR3 nucleotide sequence: TGTGCTAGTGGTCTCAATCAGCCCCAGCATTTT.

This chain connects TRBV19 to TRBJ2-1; 7 bases agree with TRBD1. Germline loops: CDR1 LNHDA, CDR2 SQIVND (reference sequence). This CDR3 is 15 amino acids long. V shed 10 bases, J shed 1 base, and the junction held 10 bases outside the gene matches. The CDR3 nucleotides read TGTGCCACTAGGGGGCTAGGCCCATCCTACAATGAGCAGTTCTTC. This encodes CATRGLGPSYNEQFF.

On this clone: One junction end does not reproduce the germline sequence, and a read error may be involved. The chain has TRBV7-3 and TRBJ2-2; 9 nucleotides agree with TRBD1. The CDR3 loop spans 15 amino acids. Germline V gene data show CDR1 as SGHTA and CDR2 as FQGTGA. CDR3: CAGSFGTGTTGELFF. In nucleotides, the CDR3 is TGTGCCGGCAGCTTCGGGACAGGGACTACCGGGGAGCTGTTTTTT.

J is TRBJ2-1 and V is TRBV6-1; 9 bases map to TRBD1. CDR1 and CDR2 (germline): MNHNS, SASEGT. Losses at the gene ends were 2 bases for V and 3 bases for J; bases not matched to a gene: 2. The CDR3 totals 15 residues. The CDR3: CASSERGQGYNEQFF. Written as DNA, the CDR3 is TGTGCCAGCAGTGAAAGGGGACAGGGCTACAATGAGCAGTTCTTC.

The chain uses TRBV11-2 and TRBJ1-6; D might be TRBD1 (5 bases). Per the germline V gene, CDR1 is SGHAT and CDR2 is FQNNGV. Trimming pared 4 bases from V and 2 bases from J, leaving 9 bases between. The CDR3 spans 15 residues. The CDR3 nucleotides read TGTGCCAGCAGCTGGGGGGAAACCTATAATTCACCCCTCCACTTT. Translated, it gives CASSWGETYNSPLHF.